Below are 2 T cell receptor beta chains sequenced from a single sample in a study of blood T cell repertoires in COVID-19 (TCRdb year 2020). Receptors were amplified or captured by the immunoSEQ multiplex PCR assay. In its TCRdb copy, this immuneACCESS table keeps in-frame sequences only and misses some clones. Where compared with another copy, unresolved V genes explain less than half of these, and the others have no known cause. The sample table shows 95,000 to 150,000 clones, and roughly 84% are seen once. The leading ten clones occupy roughly 1.2% of the sample. The sequencing sample was made of peripheral blood. These receptors were obtained from a woman of 80 years or more with acute or convalescent COVID-19.

The V and J genes are TRBV19 and TRBJ1-1; 8 bases align to TRBD1. Trimming took 3 bases from V and 6 from J; bases not matched to a gene: 12. The CDR3 runs to 16 residues. Germline CDR1 is LNHDA and CDR2 is SQIVND (reference sequence). The CDR3 DNA reads TGTGCCAGTAGTATTGGAGGGGTAGACAGGGGCGCTGAAGCTTTCTTT. Translation gives CASSIGGVDRGAEAFF. Together with reference TRBV19 and TRBJ1-1, the CDR3 gives the full variable domain: DGGITQSPKYLFRKEGQNVTLSCEQNLNHDAMYWYRQDPGQGLRLIYYSQIVNDFQKGDIAEGYSVSREKKESFPLTVTSAQKNPTAFYLCASSIGGVDRGAEAFFGQGTRLTVV.

The chain uses TRBV5-1 and TRBJ2-7, with a possible D match to TRBD2 (6 bases). The germline CDR1 and CDR2 sequences are SGHRS and YFSETQ. The V end was cut by 0 bases, the J end by 5 bases, with 12 bases between. This CDR3 is 14 amino acids long. CDR3 nucleotide sequence: TGCGCCAGCAGCTTGGCCGGGGGAAGCAACGAGCAGTACTTC. Translated, it gives CASSLAGGSNEQYF.